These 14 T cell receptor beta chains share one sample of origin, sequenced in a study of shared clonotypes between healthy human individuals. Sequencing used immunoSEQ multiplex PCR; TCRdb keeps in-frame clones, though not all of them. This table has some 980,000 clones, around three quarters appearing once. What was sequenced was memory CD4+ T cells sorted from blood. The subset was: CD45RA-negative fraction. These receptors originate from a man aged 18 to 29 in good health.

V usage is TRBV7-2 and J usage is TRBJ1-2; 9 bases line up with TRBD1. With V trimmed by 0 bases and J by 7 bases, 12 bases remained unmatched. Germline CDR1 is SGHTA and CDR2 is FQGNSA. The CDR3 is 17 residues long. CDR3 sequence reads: CASSLALSGQGQGGYTF. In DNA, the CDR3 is TGTGCCAGCAGCTTAGCCCTCTCGGGACAGGGACAAGGTGGCTACACCTTC.

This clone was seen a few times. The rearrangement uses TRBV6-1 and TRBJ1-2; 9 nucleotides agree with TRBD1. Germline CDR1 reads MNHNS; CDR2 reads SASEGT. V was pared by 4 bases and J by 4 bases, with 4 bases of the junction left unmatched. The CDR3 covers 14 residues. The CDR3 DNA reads TGTGCCAGCAGTGTACAGGGGGCGAGCTATGGCTACACCTTC. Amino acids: CASSVQGASYGYTF.

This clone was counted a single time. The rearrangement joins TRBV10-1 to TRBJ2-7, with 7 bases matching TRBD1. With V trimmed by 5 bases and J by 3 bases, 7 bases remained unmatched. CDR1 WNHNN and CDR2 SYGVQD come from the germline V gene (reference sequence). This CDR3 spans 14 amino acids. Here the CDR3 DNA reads TGCGCCAGCAGTAAAACCCGGGACAGCTACGAGCAGTACTTC. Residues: CASSKTRDSYEQYF.

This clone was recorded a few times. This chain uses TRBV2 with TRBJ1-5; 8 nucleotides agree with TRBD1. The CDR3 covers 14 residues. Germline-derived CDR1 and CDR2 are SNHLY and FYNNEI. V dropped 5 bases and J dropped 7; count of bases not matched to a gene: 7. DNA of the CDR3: TGTGCCAGCAGTACGGCAGGGGGCGGGCAGCCCCAGCATTTT. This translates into CASSTAGGGQPQHF.

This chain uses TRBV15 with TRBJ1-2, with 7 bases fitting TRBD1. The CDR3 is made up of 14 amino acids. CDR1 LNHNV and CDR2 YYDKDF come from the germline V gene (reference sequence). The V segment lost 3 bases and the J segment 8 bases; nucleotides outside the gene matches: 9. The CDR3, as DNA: TGTGCCACCAGCAGGCCGGACAGGAAAGGGGGCTACACCTTC. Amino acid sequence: CATSRPDRKGGYTF.

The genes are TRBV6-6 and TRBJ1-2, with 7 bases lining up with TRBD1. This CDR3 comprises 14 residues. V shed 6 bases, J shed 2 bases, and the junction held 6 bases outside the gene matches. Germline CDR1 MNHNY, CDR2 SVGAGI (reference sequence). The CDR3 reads CASSGTARNYGYTF. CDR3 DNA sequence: TGTGCCAGCAGCGGGACAGCGCGGAACTATGGCTACACCTTC.

Here the CDR3 reads CASSPTQGFRSGANVLTF. In DNA form, the CDR3 reads TGTGCCAGCAGCCCCACACAGGGGTTCCGCTCTGGGGCCAACGTCCTGACTTTC. The chain recombines TRBV13 with TRBJ2-6, with 7 bases aligning to TRBD1. Germline-derived CDR1 and CDR2 are PRHDT and FYEKMQ (reference sequence). Unmatched junction bases numbered 10, after V lost 5 bases and J lost 0 bases. The CDR3 has 18 residues.

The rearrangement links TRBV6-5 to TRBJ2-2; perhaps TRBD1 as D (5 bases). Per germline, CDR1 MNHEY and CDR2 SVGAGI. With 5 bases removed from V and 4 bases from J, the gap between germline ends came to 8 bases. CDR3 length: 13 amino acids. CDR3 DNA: TGTGCCAGCAGTCGAACAGGCACCGGGGAGCTGTTTTTT. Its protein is CASSRTGTGELFF.

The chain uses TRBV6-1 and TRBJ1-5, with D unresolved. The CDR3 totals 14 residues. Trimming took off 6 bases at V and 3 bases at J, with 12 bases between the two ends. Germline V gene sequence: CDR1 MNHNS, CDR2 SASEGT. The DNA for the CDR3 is TGTGCCAGCAGGATGACGTTCTCCAATCAGCCCCAGCATTTT. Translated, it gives CASRMTFSNQPQHF.

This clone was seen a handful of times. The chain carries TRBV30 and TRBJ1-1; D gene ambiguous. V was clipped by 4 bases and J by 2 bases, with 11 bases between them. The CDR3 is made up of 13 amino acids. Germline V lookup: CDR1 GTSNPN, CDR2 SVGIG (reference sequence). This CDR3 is CAWKSKSNTEAFF. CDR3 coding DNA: TGTGCCTGGAAGAGTAAGAGCAACACTGAAGCTTTCTTT.

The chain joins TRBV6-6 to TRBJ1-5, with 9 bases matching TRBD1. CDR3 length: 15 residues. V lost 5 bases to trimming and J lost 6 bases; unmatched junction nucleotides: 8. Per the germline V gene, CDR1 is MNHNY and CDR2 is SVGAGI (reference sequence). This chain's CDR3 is CASSPDRGAGQPQHF. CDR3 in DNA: TGTGCCAGCAGTCCGGACAGGGGCGCGGGTCAGCCCCAGCATTTT.

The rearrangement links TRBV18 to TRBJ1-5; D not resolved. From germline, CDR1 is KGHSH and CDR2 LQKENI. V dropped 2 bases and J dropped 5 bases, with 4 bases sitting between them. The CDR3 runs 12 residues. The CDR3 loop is CASSPTDQPQHF. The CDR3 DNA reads TGTGCCAGCTCACCAACGGATCAGCCCCAGCATTTT.

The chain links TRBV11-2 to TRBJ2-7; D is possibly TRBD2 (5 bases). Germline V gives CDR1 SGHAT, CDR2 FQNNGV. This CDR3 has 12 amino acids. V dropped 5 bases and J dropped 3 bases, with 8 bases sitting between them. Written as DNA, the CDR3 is TGTGCCAGCAGCAACGCGGGCTACGAGCAGTACTTC. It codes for CASSNAGYEQYF.

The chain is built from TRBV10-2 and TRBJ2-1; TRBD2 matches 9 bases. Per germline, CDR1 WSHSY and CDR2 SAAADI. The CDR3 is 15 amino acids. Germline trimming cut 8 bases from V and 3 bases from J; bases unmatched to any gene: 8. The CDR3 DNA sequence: TGCGCCAGCCGAGATAGCGGGAGCTTCTACAATGAGCAGTTCTTC. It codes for CASRDSGSFYNEQFF.